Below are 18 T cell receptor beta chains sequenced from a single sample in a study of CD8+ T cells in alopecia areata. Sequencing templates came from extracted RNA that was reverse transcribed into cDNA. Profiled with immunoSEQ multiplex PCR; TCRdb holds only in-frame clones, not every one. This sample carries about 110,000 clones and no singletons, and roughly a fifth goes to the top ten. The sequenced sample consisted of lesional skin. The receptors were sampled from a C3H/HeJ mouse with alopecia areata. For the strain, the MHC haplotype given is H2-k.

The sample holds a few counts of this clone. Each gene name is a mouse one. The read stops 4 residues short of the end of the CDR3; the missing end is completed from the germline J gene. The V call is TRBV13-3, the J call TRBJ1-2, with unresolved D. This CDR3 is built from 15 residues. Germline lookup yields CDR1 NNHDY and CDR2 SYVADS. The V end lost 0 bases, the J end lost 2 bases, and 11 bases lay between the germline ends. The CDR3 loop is CASSDAWGGNSDYTF. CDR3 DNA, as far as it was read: TGTGCCAGCAGTGATGCATGGGGTGGGAACTCC.

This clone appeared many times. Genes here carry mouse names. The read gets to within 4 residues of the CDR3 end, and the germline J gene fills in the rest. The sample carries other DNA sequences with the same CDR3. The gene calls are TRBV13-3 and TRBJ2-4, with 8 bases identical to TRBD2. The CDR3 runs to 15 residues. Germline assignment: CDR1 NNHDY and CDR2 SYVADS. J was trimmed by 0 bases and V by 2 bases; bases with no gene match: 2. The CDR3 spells CASSERLGSQNTLYF. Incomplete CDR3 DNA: TGTGCCAGCAGTGAGCGACTGGGGAGTCAAAAC.

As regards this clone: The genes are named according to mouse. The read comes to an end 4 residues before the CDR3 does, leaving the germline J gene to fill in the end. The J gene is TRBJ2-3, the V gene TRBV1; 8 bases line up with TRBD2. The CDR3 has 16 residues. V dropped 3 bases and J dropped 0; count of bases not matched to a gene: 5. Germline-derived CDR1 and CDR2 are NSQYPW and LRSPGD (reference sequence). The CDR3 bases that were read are TGCACCTGCAGTGCGCTGGGGGGCCTTAGTGCAGAA. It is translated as CTCSALGGLSAE. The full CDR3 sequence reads CTCSALGGLSAETLYF. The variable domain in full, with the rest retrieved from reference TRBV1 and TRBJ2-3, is VTLLEQNPRWRLVPRGQAVNLRCILKNSQYPWMSWYQQDLQKQLQWLFTLRSPGDKEVKSLPGADYLATRVTDTELRLQVANMSQGRTLYCTCSALGGLSAETLYFGSGTRLTVL.

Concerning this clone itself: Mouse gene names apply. CDR3 residues: CTCSADRGEGAEQFF. The DNA read from the CDR3 is TGCACCTGCAGTGCAGACAGGGGGGAGGGTGCT. The chain uses TRBV1 and TRBJ2-1; D is perhaps TRBD1 (7 bases). The DNA ends 4 residues before the CDR3 does, and the rest of the CDR3 is filled in from the germline J gene. Germline V CDR1 and CDR2: NSQYPW, LRSPGD (reference sequence). V shed 0 bases and J shed 6 bases, with 12 bases lying between them. The CDR3 runs to 15 residues.

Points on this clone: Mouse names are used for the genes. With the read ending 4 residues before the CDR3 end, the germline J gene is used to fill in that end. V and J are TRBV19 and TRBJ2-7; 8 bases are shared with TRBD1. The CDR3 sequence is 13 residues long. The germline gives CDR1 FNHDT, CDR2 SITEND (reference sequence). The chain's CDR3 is CASSRQGKYEQYF. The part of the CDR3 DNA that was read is TGTGCCAGCAGTAGACAGGGGAAATAT.

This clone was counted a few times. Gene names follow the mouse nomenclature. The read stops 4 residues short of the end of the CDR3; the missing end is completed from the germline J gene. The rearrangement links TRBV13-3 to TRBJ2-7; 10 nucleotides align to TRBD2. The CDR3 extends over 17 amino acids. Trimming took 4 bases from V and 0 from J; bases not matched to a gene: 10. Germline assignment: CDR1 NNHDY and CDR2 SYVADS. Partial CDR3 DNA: TGTGCCAGCAGTAGGCTGGGGGGGCAAAGGAGCTCCTAT. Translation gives CASSRLGGQRSSY. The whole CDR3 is CASSRLGGQRSSYEQYF.

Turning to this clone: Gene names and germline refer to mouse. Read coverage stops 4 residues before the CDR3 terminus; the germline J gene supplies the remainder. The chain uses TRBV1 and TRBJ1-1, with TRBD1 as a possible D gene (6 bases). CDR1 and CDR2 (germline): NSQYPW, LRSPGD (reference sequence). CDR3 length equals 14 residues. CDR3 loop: CTCSADRGGGEVFF. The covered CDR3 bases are TGCACCTGCAGTGCAGATAGAGGGGGTGGA.

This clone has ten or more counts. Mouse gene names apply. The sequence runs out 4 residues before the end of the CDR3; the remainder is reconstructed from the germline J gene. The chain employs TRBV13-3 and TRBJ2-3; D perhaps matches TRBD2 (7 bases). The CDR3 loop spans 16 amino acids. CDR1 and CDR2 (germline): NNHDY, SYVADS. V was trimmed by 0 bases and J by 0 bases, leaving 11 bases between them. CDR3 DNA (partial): TGTGCCAGCAGTGATGGCCTGGGGGCTAGTGCAGAA. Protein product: CASSDGLGASAE. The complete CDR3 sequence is CASSDGLGASAETLYF.

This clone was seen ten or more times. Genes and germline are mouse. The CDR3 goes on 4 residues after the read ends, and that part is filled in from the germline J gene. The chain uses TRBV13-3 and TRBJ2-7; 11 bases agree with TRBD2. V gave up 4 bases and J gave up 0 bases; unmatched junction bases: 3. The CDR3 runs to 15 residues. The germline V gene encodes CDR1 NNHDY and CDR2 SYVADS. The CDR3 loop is CASSPGTGGSYEQYF. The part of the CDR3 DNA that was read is TGTGCCAGCAGTCCCGGGACTGGGGGCTCCTAT.

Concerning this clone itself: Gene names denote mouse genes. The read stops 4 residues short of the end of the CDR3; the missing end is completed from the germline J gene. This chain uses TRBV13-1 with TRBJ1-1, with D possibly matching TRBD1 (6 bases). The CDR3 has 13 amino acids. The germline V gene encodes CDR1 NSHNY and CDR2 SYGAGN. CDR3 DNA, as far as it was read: TGTGCCAGCAGTGATTGGGACACAACA. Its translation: CASSDWDTT. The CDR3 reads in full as CASSDWDTTEVFF.

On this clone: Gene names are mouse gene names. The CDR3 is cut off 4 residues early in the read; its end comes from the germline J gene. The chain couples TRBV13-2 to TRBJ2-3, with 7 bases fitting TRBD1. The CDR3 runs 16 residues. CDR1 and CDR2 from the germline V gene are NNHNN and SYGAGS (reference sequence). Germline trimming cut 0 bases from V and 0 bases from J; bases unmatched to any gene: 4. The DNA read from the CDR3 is TGTGCCAGCGGTGATGCGACAGGGTCTAGTGCAGAA. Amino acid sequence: CASGDATGSSAE. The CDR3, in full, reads CASGDATGSSAETLYF.

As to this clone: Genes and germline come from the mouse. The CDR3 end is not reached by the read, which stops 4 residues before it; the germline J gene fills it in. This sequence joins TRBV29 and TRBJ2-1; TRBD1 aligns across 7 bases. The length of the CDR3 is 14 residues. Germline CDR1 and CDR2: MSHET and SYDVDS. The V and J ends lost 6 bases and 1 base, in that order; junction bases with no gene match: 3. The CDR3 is CASRLQGNYAEQFF. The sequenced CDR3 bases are TGTGCTAGCAGGCTACAGGGGAACTATGCT.

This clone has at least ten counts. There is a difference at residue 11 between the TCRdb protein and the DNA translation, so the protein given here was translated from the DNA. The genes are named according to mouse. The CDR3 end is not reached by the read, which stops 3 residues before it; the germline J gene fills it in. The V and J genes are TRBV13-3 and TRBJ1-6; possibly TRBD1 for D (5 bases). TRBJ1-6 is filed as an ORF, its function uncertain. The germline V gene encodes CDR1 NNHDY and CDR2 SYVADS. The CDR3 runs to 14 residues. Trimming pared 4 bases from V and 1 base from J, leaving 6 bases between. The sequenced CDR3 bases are TGTGCCAGCAGTCAGGGATCCTATAATTCGCCC. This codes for CASSQGSYNSP. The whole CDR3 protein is CASSQGSYNSPLYF.

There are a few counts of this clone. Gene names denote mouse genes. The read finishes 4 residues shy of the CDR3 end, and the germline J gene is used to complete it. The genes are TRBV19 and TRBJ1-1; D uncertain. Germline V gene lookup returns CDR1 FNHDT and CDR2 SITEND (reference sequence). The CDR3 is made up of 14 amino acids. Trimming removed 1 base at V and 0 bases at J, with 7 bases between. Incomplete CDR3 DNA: TGTGCCAGCAGTATACCCCAGTCAAACACA. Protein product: CASSIPQSNT. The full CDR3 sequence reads CASSIPQSNTEVFF.

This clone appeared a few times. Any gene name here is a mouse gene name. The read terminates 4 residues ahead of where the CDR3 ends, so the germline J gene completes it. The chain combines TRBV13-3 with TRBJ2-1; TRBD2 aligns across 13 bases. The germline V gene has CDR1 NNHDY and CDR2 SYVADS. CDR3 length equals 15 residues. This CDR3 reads CASSRDWGGGAEQFF. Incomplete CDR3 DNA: TGTGCCAGCAGTCGGGACTGGGGGGGAGGGGCT.

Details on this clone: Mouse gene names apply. The part of the CDR3 DNA that was read is TGTGCCAGCAGTGATTTGGGGGGAGTCAACGAA. It yields the protein CASSDLGGVNE. From start to end, the CDR3 is CASSDLGGVNERLFF. The rearrangement joins TRBV13-3 to TRBJ1-4; a possible D gene is TRBD1 (5 bases). The read comes to an end 4 residues before the CDR3 does, leaving the germline J gene to fill in the end. V lost 1 base and J lost 4, with 11 bases in between. The CDR3 sequence is 15 residues long. Germline CDR1 reads NNHDY; CDR2 reads SYVADS.

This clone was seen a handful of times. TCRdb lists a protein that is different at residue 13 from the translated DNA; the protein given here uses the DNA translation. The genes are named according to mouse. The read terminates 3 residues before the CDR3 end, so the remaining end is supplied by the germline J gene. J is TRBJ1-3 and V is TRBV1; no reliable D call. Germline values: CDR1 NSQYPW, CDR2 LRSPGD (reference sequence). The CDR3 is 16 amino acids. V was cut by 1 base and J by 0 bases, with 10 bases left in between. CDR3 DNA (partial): TGCACCTGCAGTGCAGTAACATACATTTCTGGAAATACG. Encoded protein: CTCSAVTYISGNT. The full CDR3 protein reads CTCSAVTYISGNTLYF.

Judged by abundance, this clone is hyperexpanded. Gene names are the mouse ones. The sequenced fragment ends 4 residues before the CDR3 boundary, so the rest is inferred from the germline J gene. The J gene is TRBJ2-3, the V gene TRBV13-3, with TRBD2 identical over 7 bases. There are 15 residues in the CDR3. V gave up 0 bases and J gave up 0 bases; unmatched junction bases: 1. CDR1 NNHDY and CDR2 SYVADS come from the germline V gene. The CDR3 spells CASSDGGGSAETLYF. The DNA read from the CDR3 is TGTGCCAGCAGTGATGGGGGGGGTAGTGCAGAA.